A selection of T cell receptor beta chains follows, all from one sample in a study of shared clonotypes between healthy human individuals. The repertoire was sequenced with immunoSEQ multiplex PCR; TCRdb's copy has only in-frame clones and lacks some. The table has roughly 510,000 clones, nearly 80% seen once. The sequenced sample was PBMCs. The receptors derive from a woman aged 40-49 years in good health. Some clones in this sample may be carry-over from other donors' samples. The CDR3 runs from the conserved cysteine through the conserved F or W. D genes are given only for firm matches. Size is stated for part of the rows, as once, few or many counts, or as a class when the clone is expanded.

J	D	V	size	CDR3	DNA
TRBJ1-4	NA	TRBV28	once	CASSLLRAGGREKLFF	TGTGCCAGCAGTTTATTAAGGGCGGGGGGGAGAGAAAAACTGTTTTTT
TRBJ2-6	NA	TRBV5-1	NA	CASSPGGTAGANVLTF	TGCGCCAGCAGCCCGGGAGGGACAGCCGGGGCCAACGTCCTGACTTTC
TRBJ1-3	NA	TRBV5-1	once	CASSPRWGASGNTIYF	TGCGCCAGCAGCCCCAGGTGGGGGGCCTCAGGAAACACCATATATTTT
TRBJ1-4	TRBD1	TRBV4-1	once	CASSSGQGNEKLFF	TGCGCCAGCAGCTCGGGACAGGGGAATGAAAAACTGTTTTTT
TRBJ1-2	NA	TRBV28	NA	CASTGDIDGYTF	TGTGCCAGCACTGGGGATATTGATGGCTACACCTTC
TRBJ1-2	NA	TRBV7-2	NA	CASSDPQGVYGYTF	TGTGCCAGCAGCGACCCCCAGGGTGTCTATGGCTACACCTTC
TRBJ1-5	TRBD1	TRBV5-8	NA	CASSPGQGANWNQPQHF	TGTGCCAGCAGCCCGGGACAGGGGGCAAATTGGAATCAGCCCCAGCATTTT
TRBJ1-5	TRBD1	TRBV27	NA	CASSHDRGNQPQHF	TGTGCCAGCAGCCACGACAGGGGGAATCAGCCCCAGCATTTT
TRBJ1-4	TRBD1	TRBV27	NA	CASSRLTGVGANEKLFF	TGTGCCAGCAGCCGACTCACAGGGGTTGGGGCTAATGAAAAACTGTTTTTT
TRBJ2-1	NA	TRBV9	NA	CASSVGSGANNEQFF	TGTGCCAGCAGCGTAGGGTCCGGGGCAAACAATGAGCAGTTCTTC
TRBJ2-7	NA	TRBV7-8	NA	CASSGTILYEQYF	TGTGCCAGCAGCGGGACCATTCTCTACGAGCAGTACTTC
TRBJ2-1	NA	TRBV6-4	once	CASSSGTGEQFF	TGTGCCAGCAGTTCTGGTACGGGTGAGCAGTTCTTC
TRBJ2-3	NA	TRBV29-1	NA	CSVERVEDTQYF	TGCAGCGTTGAACGGGTAGAGGATACGCAGTATTTT
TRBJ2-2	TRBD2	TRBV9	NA	CASSVLAGGTGELFF	TGTGCCAGCAGCGTGTTAGCGGGAGGAACCGGGGAGCTGTTTTTT
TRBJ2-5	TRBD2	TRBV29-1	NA	CSVEDRTSGQETQYF	TGCAGCGTTGAAGACCGCACTAGCGGACAAGAGACCCAGTACTTC
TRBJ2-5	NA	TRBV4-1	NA	CASSQVGGPAETQYF	TGCGCCAGCAGCCAAGTCGGGGGACCGGCGGAGACCCAGTACTTC
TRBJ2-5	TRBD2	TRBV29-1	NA	CSVQSREGPRPNEETQYF	TGCAGCGTTCAATCGCGGGAGGGCCCTCGACCGAACGAAGAGACCCAGTACTTC
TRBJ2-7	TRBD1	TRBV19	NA	CASKGAEGQGRNEQYF	TGTGCCAGTAAAGGGGCTGAAGGACAGGGACGGAACGAGCAGTACTTC
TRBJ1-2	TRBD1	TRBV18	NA	CASSPDPSGTGLRGYTF	TGTGCCAGCTCACCTGATCCTTCGGGGACAGGTCTAAGAGGCTACACCTTC
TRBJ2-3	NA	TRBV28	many	CASTPPMLGFSTDTQYF	TGTGCCAGCACCCCCCCCATGCTCGGGTTTAGCACAGATACGCAGTATTTT
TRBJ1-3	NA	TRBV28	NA	CASITSSGNTIYF	TGTGCCAGCATCACCTCCTCTGGAAACACCATATATTTT
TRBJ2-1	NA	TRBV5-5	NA	CASSTARWGEQFF	TGTGCCAGCAGCACCGCTAGATGGGGGGAGCAGTTCTTC
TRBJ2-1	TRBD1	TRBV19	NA	CASSSHRDRGRNEQFF	TGTGCCAGTAGTAGCCACCGGGACAGGGGTCGGAATGAGCAGTTCTTC
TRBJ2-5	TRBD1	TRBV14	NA	CASSQVFGTGKFQETQYF	TGTGCCAGCAGCCAAGTGTTTGGGACAGGAAAATTTCAAGAGACCCAGTACTTC
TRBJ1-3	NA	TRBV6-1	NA	CASSEGYGNTIYF	TGTGCCAGCAGTGAAGGATATGGAAACACCATATATTTT
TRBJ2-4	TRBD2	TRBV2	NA	CASSPAGAAKNIQYF	TGTGCCAGCAGTCCAGCGGGAGCAGCCAAAAACATTCAGTACTTC
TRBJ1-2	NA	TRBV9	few	CASSVGNRDYGYTF	TGTGCCAGCAGCGTAGGGAACAGGGACTATGGCTACACCTTC
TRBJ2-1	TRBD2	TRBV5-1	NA	CASSLRLAGDSEQFF	TGCGCCAGCAGCCTTCGACTAGCGGGAGATTCTGAGCAGTTCTTC